The rows below give T cell receptor beta chains drawn from one sample of a study of T cell responses to AZD1222 COVID-19 vaccine. Libraries were prepared by immunoSEQ multiplex PCR; TCRdb keeps only in-frame clonotypes and omits some of them. The data hold about 140,000 clones, with 85% to 95% observed a single time. The sample in question was peripheral blood, obtained after recovery from COVID-19. Receptor source: an adult who had recovered from COVID-19. Both conserved end residues are part of each CDR3. The D gene is left open where the match is weak. Size is stated for part of the rows, as once, few or many counts, or as a class when the clone is expanded.

-	-	TRBJ1-1	TRBV18	TGTGCCAGCTCACCCTCGTCACAGGGAATAAATGGGAACACTGAAGCTTTCTTT	CASSPSSQGINGNTEAFF
TRBD1	-	TRBJ1-2	TRBV6-5	TGTGCCAGCAGTCAGACAGGGGGGGCTCTCTATGGCTACACCTTC	CASSQTGGALYGYTF
TRBD1	-	TRBJ1-2	TRBV28	TGTGCCAGCAGTTTATCCCGGACAGGGGCAGGCTACACCTTC	CASSLSRTGAGYTF
TRBD1	-	TRBJ1-5	TRBV7-2	TGTGCCAGCAGCTCGCCCGGGACAGCCTCTATGCCCCAGCATTTT	CASSSPGTASMPQHF
-	-	TRBJ1-6	TRBV6-5	TGTGCCAGCAGGCCTCGACACAATTCACCCCTCCACTTT	CASRPRHNSPLHF
-	-	TRBJ1-6	TRBV6-1	TGTGCCAGCAGTGAAAGGTCTTCGAGGGATTCACCCCTCCACTTT	CASSERSSRDSPLHF
-	-	TRBJ1-2	TRBV9	TGTGCCAGCAGCGCCGGAGGAAGTGGCTACACCTTC	CASSAGGSGYTF
-	-	TRBJ1-2	TRBV5-1	TGCGCCAGCAGCTTGGACGGCAGTATACCCTATGGCTACACCTTC	CASSLDGSIPYGYTF
-	-	TRBJ1-1	TRBV10-2	TGCCCCGCGGTCCAAAAGATCCCGCATGGGGACACTGAAGCTTTCTTT	CPAVQKIPHGDTEAFF
-	-	TRBJ2-1	TRBV11-2	TGTGCCAGCAGCTTAAGGACGGGAATCTCCTACAATGAGCAGTTCTTC	CASSLRTGISYNEQFF
-	-	TRBJ1-2	TRBV9	TGTGCCAGCAGCGTAGATTTGGGGGCGGACTATGGCTACACCTTC	CASSVDLGADYGYTF
TRBD1	-	TRBJ2-7	TRBV5-1	TGCGCCAGCAGCCCCGACCCCGGGACAGGAGAATACGAGCAGTACTTC	CASSPDPGTGEYEQYF
TRBD2	-	TRBJ2-7	TRBV30	TGTGCCTGGAGTCTCCCCGGGGGGACCAACGAGCAGTACTTC	CAWSLPGGTNEQYF
-	-	TRBJ1-6	TRBV16	TGTGCCAGCAGCCCCTCAGGGGATTGGGATTCACCCCTCCACTTT	CASSPSGDWDSPLHF
-	-	TRBJ1-2	TRBV5-6	TGTGCCAGCAGCTTGGTGCAGGAGGGGATGGATGGCTACACCTTC	CASSLVQEGMDGYTF
-	-	TRBJ2-3	TRBV10-1	TGCGCCAGCAGTGATGGGGGACGCACAGATACGCAGTATTTT	CASSDGGRTDTQYF
-	once	TRBJ2-7	TRBV5-1	TGCGCCAGCAGGAGGGGTCACTACGAGCAGTACTTC	CASRRGHYEQYF
-	-	TRBJ2-2	TRBV14	TGTGCCAGCAGCCAACGAATGTTCGGTTACGGGACCGGGGAGCTGTTTTTT	CASSQRMFGYGTGELFF